The 15 T cell receptor beta chains below come from one sample, sequenced in a study of blood T cell repertoires in COVID-19. Measured with immunoSEQ multiplex PCR; TCRdb has only the in-frame clones, and not every one. Of 100,000 to 150,000 clones listed, approximately 90% were seen once; the top ten hold roughly 2%. The sample taken for sequencing was peripheral blood. All receptors derive from a man aged 50 to 60 with COVID-19, enrolled during active disease.

The genes are TRBV28 and TRBJ1-2; 9 nucleotides match TRBD1. The CDR3 runs to 17 residues. V was pared by 2 bases and J by 5 bases, with 12 bases of the junction left unmatched. Germline V gives CDR1 MDHEN, CDR2 SYDVKM. CDR3 sequence reads: CASSLPNRDRVEYGYTF. CDR3 DNA: TGTGCCAGCAGTTTACCGAATCGGGACAGGGTCGAGTATGGCTACACCTTC.

This clone was recorded only once. The rearrangement uses TRBV18 and TRBJ2-3; maybe TRBD1 (6 bases). Trimming removed 1 base at V and 5 bases at J, with 19 bases between. CDR1 is KGHSH and CDR2 is LQKENI in the germline V gene. The CDR3 consists of 17 residues. The CDR3 DNA reads as TGTGCCAGCTCACCACTGATGCGGACAGATCGGCAAGATACGCAGTATTTT. The encoded protein is CASSPLMRTDRQDTQYF. Looking up the rest from reference TRBV18 and TRBJ2-3 gives the full variable domain: NAGVMQNPRHLVRRRGQEARLRCSPMKGHSHVYWYRQLPEEGLKFMVYLQKENIIDESGMPKERFSAEFPKEGPSILRIQQVVRGDSAAYFCASSPLMRTDRQDTQYFGPGTRLTVL.

This chain connects TRBV4-2 to TRBJ2-4; D may be TRBD1 (6 bases). Germline values: CDR1 LGHNA, CDR2 YNFKEQ. The CDR3 contains 18 residues. Trimming removed 0 bases from V and 0 bases from J, with 15 bases in between. The CDR3 region has the DNA TGTGCCAGCAGCCAAGATCTGGGGGCGCCTCAAGCCAAAAACATTCAGTACTTC. This sequence encodes CASSQDLGAPQAKNIQYF.

The chain couples TRBV6-4 to TRBJ2-7; 8 bases are shared with TRBD2. Germline CDR1 reads MRHNA; CDR2 reads SNTAGT. The CDR3 loop spans 17 amino acids. V dropped 4 bases and J dropped 2; count of bases not matched to a gene: 13. CDR3 region: CASSVTGVTSVPYEQYF. For the CDR3, the DNA is TGTGCCAGCAGTGTTACCGGCGTGACTAGCGTACCCTACGAGCAGTACTTC.

V gene TRBV29-1 combines with J gene TRBJ1-1, with D perhaps TRBD1 (5 bases). Germline CDR1 and CDR2: SQVTM and ANQGSEA. This CDR3 has 12 amino acids. V lost 4 bases and J lost 5, with 11 bases in between. In DNA form, the CDR3 reads TGCAGCGTTGGTGACAGCGCGACTGAAGCTTTCTTT. Its translation: CSVGDSATEAFF.

The gene calls are TRBV11-1 and TRBJ2-3, with 7 bases matching TRBD1. The junction had 8 bases not matched to a gene; V was cut back by 1 base and J by 7 bases. Germline CDR1 is SGHAT and CDR2 is FQDESV (reference sequence). This CDR3 contains 15 residues. The CDR3 is CASSLGQGSVHTQYF. The CDR3 DNA follows: TGTGCCAGCAGCTTAGGACAGGGAAGTGTACATACGCAGTATTTT.

This rearrangement joins TRBV5-1 to TRBJ1-4; D possibly corresponds to TRBD1 (5 bases). Germline V CDR1 and CDR2: SGHRS, YFSETQ. CDR3 length: 15 residues. The V end was cut by 0 bases, the J end by 3 bases, with 9 bases between. CDR3 amino acids: CASSLGRGANEKLFF. CDR3 nucleotide sequence: TGCGCCAGCAGCTTGGGGAGGGGTGCTAATGAAAAACTGTTTTTT.

The J gene is TRBJ2-2, the V gene TRBV7-7, with TRBD2 identical over 12 bases. V trimming: 4 bases; J trimming: 4 bases; junction bases outside the gene matches: 4. CDR3 length: 16 residues. Germline lookup yields CDR1 SSHAT and CDR2 FNYEAQ (reference sequence). This CDR3 is CASSSSGRAGTGELFF. CDR3 sequence (DNA): TGTGCCAGCAGCTCTAGCGGGAGGGCCGGCACCGGGGAGCTGTTTTTT.

The V gene is TRBV15, the J gene TRBJ1-5; D is unclear. CDR1 and CDR2 from the germline V gene are LNHNV and YYDKDF (reference sequence). The CDR3 consists of 13 residues. V gave up 5 bases and J gave up 3 bases, with 8 bases separating them. DNA of the CDR3: TGTGCCACCAGCCGCGGGAACAATCAGCCCCAGCATTTT. Residues: CATSRGNNQPQHF.

This chain connects TRBV3-1 (or the pseudogene TRBV3-2) to TRBJ1-5, with D perhaps TRBD1 (5 bases). V lost 0 bases and J lost 9, with 9 bases in between. This CDR3 spans 13 amino acids. Germline lookup yields CDR1 LGHDT and CDR2 YNNKEL (reference sequence). The DNA of the CDR3 is TGTGCCAGCAGCCAAGATTTTAGGGGGCCCCAGCATTTT. This translates into CASSQDFRGPQHF.

The chain employs TRBV15 and TRBJ2-5; 8 bases are shared with TRBD1. Germline V gene data show CDR1 as LNHNV and CDR2 as YYDKDF (reference sequence). V lost 1 base to trimming and J lost 5 bases; unmatched junction nucleotides: 3. The CDR3 sequence is 14 residues long. DNA for the CDR3: TGTGCCACCAGCAGAGCAGGGGGCGCGGAGACCCAGTACTTC. Translation gives CATSRAGGAETQYF.

The chain uses TRBV18 and TRBJ2-7, with 7 bases identical to TRBD1. With 2 bases clipped from V and 6 bases from J, the junction kept 4 bases outside the gene matches. The CDR3 consists of 13 residues. Germline values: CDR1 KGHSH, CDR2 LQKENI. The CDR3 here is CASSPGQEREQYF. In DNA form, the CDR3 reads TGTGCCAGCTCACCAGGACAGGAACGCGAGCAGTACTTC.

The rearrangement joins TRBV7-9 to TRBJ1-1; possible D gene TRBD1, 5 bases. Trimming left V 3 bases short and J 7 bases short, with 18 bases between. Germline V gene lookup returns CDR1 SEHNR and CDR2 FQNEAQ (reference sequence). The CDR3 spans 15 residues. CDR3 protein: CASSFLQAVGGEAFF. CDR3 nucleotide sequence: TGTGCCAGCAGCTTTCTCCAGGCGGTGGGGGGTGAAGCTTTCTTT.

This clone was seen only once. The rearrangement uses TRBV19 and TRBJ1-2; D may be TRBD1 (5 bases). The V gene lost 5 bases and the J gene lost 1 base, with 11 bases spanning the gap. The CDR3 extends over 14 amino acids. CDR1 is LNHDA and CDR2 is SQIVND in the germline V gene (reference sequence). CDR3 in amino acids: CASSSQGDNYGYTF. CDR3 nucleotides: TGTGCCAGTAGTTCGCAGGGCGATAACTATGGCTACACCTTC.

The CDR3 here is CASSIYEGADGYTF. CDR3 nucleotide sequence: TGTGCCAGTAGTATATACGAGGGGGCGGATGGCTACACCTTC. The chain uses TRBV19 and TRBJ1-2; 7 nucleotides agree with TRBD1. The V and J ends lost 2 bases and 6 bases, in that order; junction bases with no gene match: 6. The CDR3 has 14 residues. Germline loops: CDR1 LNHDA, CDR2 SQIVND (reference sequence).